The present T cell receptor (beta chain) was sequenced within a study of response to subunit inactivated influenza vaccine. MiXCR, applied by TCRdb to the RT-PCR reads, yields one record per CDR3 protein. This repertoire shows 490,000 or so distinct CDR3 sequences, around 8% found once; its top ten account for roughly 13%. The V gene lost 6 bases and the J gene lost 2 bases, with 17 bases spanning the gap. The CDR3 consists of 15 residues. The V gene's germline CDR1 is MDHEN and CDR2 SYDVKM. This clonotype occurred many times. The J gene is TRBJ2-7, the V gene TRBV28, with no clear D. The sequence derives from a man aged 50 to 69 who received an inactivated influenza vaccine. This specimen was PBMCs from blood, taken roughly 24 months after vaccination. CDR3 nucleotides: TGTGCCAGCAGGAAAAAAGGAGCAGGAACCTACGAGCAGTACTTC. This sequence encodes CASRKKGAGTYEQYF.